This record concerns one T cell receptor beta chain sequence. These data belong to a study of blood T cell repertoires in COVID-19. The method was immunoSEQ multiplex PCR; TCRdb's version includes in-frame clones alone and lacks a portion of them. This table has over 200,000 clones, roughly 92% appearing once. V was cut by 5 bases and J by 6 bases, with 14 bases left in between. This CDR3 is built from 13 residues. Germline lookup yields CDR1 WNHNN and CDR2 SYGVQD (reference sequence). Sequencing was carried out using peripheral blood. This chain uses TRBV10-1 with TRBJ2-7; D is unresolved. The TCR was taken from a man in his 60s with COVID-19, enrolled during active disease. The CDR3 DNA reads TGCGCCAGCAGTCGCGAAGTTCTCGGCGAGCAGTACTTC. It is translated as CASSREVLGEQYF.